These T cell receptor beta chains were read from a single sample in a study of blood T cells in healthy people across ages. TCRdb re-called the 5' RACE reads through MiXCR, storing one row per CDR3 protein. The table shows 980,000 or so distinct CDR3 sequences, with roughly 50% occurring only once. Sequencing input: blood. These TCRs come from a man in his thirties or forties in good health. Both conserved end residues are part of each CDR3. Each record gives: clone size, J gene, D gene, V gene, CDR3 DNA, CDR3 protein. D genes are given only for firm matches. The size entry is marked missing in some rows and otherwise reads once, few, many or a size class.

size: few; J: TRBJ2-1; D: NA; V: TRBV28; DNA: TGTGCCAGCAGTTTATTTGGAGGGTCCTCCGCTCGCACCTACAATGAGCAGTTCTTC; CDR3: CASSLFGGSSARTYNEQFF
size: NA; J: TRBJ2-3; D: NA; V: TRBV20-1; DNA: TGCAGTGCCACTTCGGGGCCTAGCACAGATACGCAGTATTTT; CDR3: CSATSGPSTDTQYF
size: NA; J: TRBJ2-3; D: TRBD2; V: TRBV20-1; DNA: TGCAGTGCTATATGGACTAGCGGGAGAAAAACAGATACGCAGTATTTT; CDR3: CSAIWTSGRKTDTQYF
size: NA; J: TRBJ2-1; D: NA; V: TRBV5-1; DNA: TGCGCCAGCAGCTACGGGATATTTAAGAATGAGCAGTTCTTC; CDR3: CASSYGIFKNEQFF
size: NA; J: TRBJ2-1; D: TRBD1; V: TRBV2; DNA: TGTGCCAGCGGCGGCTGGACAGGGTTTGAGCAGTTCTTC; CDR3: CASGGWTGFEQFF
size: NA; J: TRBJ1-2; D: NA; V: TRBV20-1; DNA: TGCAGTACCAGGGGAGGGCACGGTGGCTACACCTTC; CDR3: CSTRGGHGGYTF
size: NA; J: TRBJ2-5; D: NA; V: TRBV29-1; DNA: TGCAGCGTTGTAGGGGGGGCCGGAGAGACCCAGTACTTC; CDR3: CSVVGGAGETQYF
size: NA; J: TRBJ2-3; D: TRBD2; V: TRBV5-1; DNA: TGCGCCACCCGGCCGGGACTAGCGGGCTCAGATACGCAGTATTTT; CDR3: CATRPGLAGSDTQYF
size: NA; J: TRBJ2-7; D: NA; V: TRBV4-3; DNA: TGCGCCAGCAGCTTGGACAGAAGTACCTACAATGAGCAGTACTTC; CDR3: CASSLDRSTYNEQYF
size: few; J: TRBJ2-3; D: NA; V: TRBV5-1; DNA: TGCGCCAGCAGCAACGACCATCAAGGCACAGATACGCAGTATTTT; CDR3: CASSNDHQGTDTQYF
size: NA; J: TRBJ2-3; D: NA; V: TRBV10-3; DNA: TGTGCCATCAGGGGCCCGGGTTCAGGATACACAGATACGCAGTATTTT; CDR3: CAIRGPGSGYTDTQYF
size: NA; J: TRBJ2-7; D: NA; V: TRBV5-1; DNA: TGCGCCAGCAGCTTGGGAGGTTCTATCTCCTACGAGCAGTACTTC; CDR3: CASSLGGSISYEQYF
size: NA; J: TRBJ2-7; D: NA; V: TRBV12-3/TRBV12-4; DNA: TGTGCCAGCAGTTTTACATCAGGGCCCAGCGAGCAGTACTTC; CDR3: CASSFTSGPSEQYF
size: few; J: TRBJ2-6; D: NA; V: TRBV7-2; DNA: TGTGCCAGCAGCTTAACGCGTACTCGCTCTGGGGCCAACGTCCTGACTTTC; CDR3: CASSLTRTRSGANVLTF
size: few; J: TRBJ2-7; D: TRBD2; V: TRBV12-3/TRBV12-4; DNA: TGTGCCAGCAGCCCGGGACTAGCTACATACGAGCAGTACTTC; CDR3: CASSPGLATYEQYF
size: few; J: TRBJ2-2; D: NA; V: TRBV12-3/TRBV12-4; DNA: TGTGCCAGCAGTTTTCTAGGGGGGAACACCGGGGAGCTGTTTTTT; CDR3: CASSFLGGNTGELFF
size: NA; J: TRBJ2-1; D: NA; V: TRBV5-1; DNA: TGCGCCAGCAGCTTAGCGAGCGTTCCGAATGAGCAGTTCTTC; CDR3: CASSLASVPNEQFF
size: NA; J: TRBJ2-5; D: NA; V: TRBV5-1; DNA: TGCGCCAGCAGCTTCAGGGACGCGCCTAGCAAGACCCAGTACTTC; CDR3: CASSFRDAPSKTQYF
size: NA; J: TRBJ2-7; D: TRBD2; V: TRBV27; DNA: TGTGCCAGCAGGGTAGCGGGAGGGCCAGACGAGCAGTACTTC; CDR3: CASRVAGGPDEQYF
size: NA; J: TRBJ2-7; D: NA; V: TRBV20-1; DNA: TGCAGTGCCAGACCGCGCGGGGGCCGCTACGAGCAGTACTTC; CDR3: CSARPRGGRYEQYF
size: few; J: TRBJ2-1; D: TRBD2; V: TRBV7-8; DNA: TGTGCCAGCAGGGTCCGGGGGGGTCGATACAATGAGCAGTTCTTC; CDR3: CASRVRGGRYNEQFF
size: many; J: TRBJ1-5; D: NA; V: TRBV7-2; DNA: TGTGCCAGCAGCTTAGGGTCTGGGATGGGCAATCAGCCCCAGCATTTT; CDR3: CASSLGSGMGNQPQHF
size: NA; J: TRBJ2-1; D: NA; V: TRBV20-1; DNA: TGCAGTGCTAGAGAAGGGCCCGGCAATGAGCAGTTCTTC; CDR3: CSAREGPGNEQFF
size: few; J: TRBJ1-2; D: TRBD1; V: TRBV12-3/TRBV12-4; DNA: TGTGCCAGCAGTAGACAGGGGTTGCCGGGTGATGGCTACACCTTC; CDR3: CASSRQGLPGDGYTF
size: once; J: TRBJ1-4; D: NA; V: TRBV28; DNA: TGTGCCAGCAAGACAGCAAATGAAAAACTGTTTTTT; CDR3: CASKTANEKLFF
size: NA; J: TRBJ2-3; D: TRBD2; V: TRBV2; DNA: TGTGCCAGCAGTGAGGTGACGGGGGGGGTCACAGATACGCAGTATTTT; CDR3: CASSEVTGGVTDTQYF
size: NA; J: TRBJ2-1; D: NA; V: TRBV5-1; DNA: TGCGCCAGCAGCTTGGCTCCCCCTGGGACCTACAATGAGCAGTTCTTC; CDR3: CASSLAPPGTYNEQFF
size: NA; J: TRBJ2-7; D: TRBD1; V: TRBV10-3; DNA: TGTGCCATCAGTGACCCCAGACAGGGGTTATCGGGCGAGCAGTACTTC; CDR3: CAISDPRQGLSGEQYF